The present T cell receptor beta chain was sequenced within a study of identical twins. TCRdb reprocessed the 5' RACE reads via MiXCR and lists one record per CDR3 protein. The sample carries approximately 300,000 distinct CDR3 sequences, roughly 9.7% recorded once. Germline V gene lookup returns CDR1 KGHSH and CDR2 LQKENI. The CDR3 length is 16 residues, termini included. In regard to this clonotype: Its specificity is unknown. The DNA is left out, because the CDR3 cannot be placed on it with certainty; the CDR3 is given as TCRdb lists it.

Study-wide points: Cross-sectional statistics underpinned the conclusions; the same donors were not followed. Out-of-frame beta sequences exhibited a weaker degree of excess twin sharing. The study found excess low generation probability among twin-shared out-of-frame alpha sequences.

The data also belong to a second study, concerning yellow fever vaccine responses in identical twins.

The sequencing sample was made of CD8+ T cells sorted from blood. The sequence derives from a young woman in good health. The rearrangement joins TRBV18 to TRBJ2-3; the D call of TRBD2 is as the table states it, not checked on the DNA. CDR3 in amino acids: CASSPGLAAPADTQYF.